This is a list of T cell receptor beta chains from one sample in a study of Ad26.COV2.S vaccination and SARS-CoV-2 variants. Sequencing used immunoSEQ multiplex PCR; TCRdb keeps in-frame clones, though not all of them. The table has approximately 420,000 clones, 75% to 90% seen once. Sequenced material: peripheral blood, taken in a trial of Ad26.COV2.S vaccine versus placebo. These receptor sequences come from a person aged 18 to 59 who received the Ad26.COV2.S COVID-19 vaccine or a placebo. The CDR3 runs from the conserved cysteine through the conserved F or W. A D gene is named only where the DNA matches it firmly. Rows may omit the clone size; those that give it use once, few, many or a size class.

CDR3nt: TGTGCCAGCAGCCAGGGGGGCAGGGCCTACTATGGCTACACCTTC
CDR3aa: CASSQGGRAYYGYTF
j_gene: TRBJ1-2
v_gene: TRBV7-2
abundance: NA
d_gene: TRBD1

CDR3nt: TGTGCCAGCAGTAAATCAACTAATGAAAAACTGTTTTTT
CDR3aa: CASSKSTNEKLFF
j_gene: TRBJ1-4
v_gene: TRBV25-1
abundance: NA
d_gene: NA

CDR3nt: TGTGCCAGCAGCGCGTACTATAGCACAGATACGCAGTATTTT
CDR3aa: CASSAYYSTDTQYF
j_gene: TRBJ2-3
v_gene: TRBV7-2
abundance: NA
d_gene: NA

CDR3nt: TGTGCCAGTAGTATACTCGGGGGGGCTTCCGATGAGCAGTTCTTC
CDR3aa: CASSILGGASDEQFF
j_gene: TRBJ2-1
v_gene: TRBV19
abundance: NA
d_gene: TRBD2

CDR3nt: TGTGCCAGCAGGGAACCGAAGGGGCCAGGGGACACTGAAGCTTTCTTT
CDR3aa: CASREPKGPGDTEAFF
j_gene: TRBJ1-1
v_gene: TRBV6-1
abundance: NA
d_gene: NA

CDR3nt: TGTGCCAGCAGTGAATTATCCCGATCTAGCAATCAGCCCCAGCATTTT
CDR3aa: CASSELSRSSNQPQHF
j_gene: TRBJ1-5
v_gene: TRBV2
abundance: NA
d_gene: NA

CDR3nt: TGTGCCAGCACCCATGACACCCTGAACACTGAAGCTTTCTTT
CDR3aa: CASTHDTLNTEAFF
j_gene: TRBJ1-1
v_gene: TRBV11-1
abundance: NA
d_gene: NA

CDR3nt: TGTGCCAGCAGCTTAGTGTGGGGGGACCAAGAGACCCAGTACTTC
CDR3aa: CASSLVWGDQETQYF
j_gene: TRBJ2-5
v_gene: TRBV11-2
abundance: once
d_gene: NA

CDR3nt: TGTGCCAGCAGCTTGAACAGGGGGCCTGGAAACACCATATATTTT
CDR3aa: CASSLNRGPGNTIYF
j_gene: TRBJ1-3
v_gene: TRBV7-2
abundance: NA
d_gene: TRBD1

CDR3nt: TGTGCCAGCAGTTACACCCCGGTAGGGTGGAATTCACCCCTCCACTTT
CDR3aa: CASSYTPVGWNSPLHF
j_gene: TRBJ1-6
v_gene: TRBV6-2/TRBV6-3
abundance: NA
d_gene: NA

CDR3nt: TGTGCCAGCAGTCCCCGATACTCCTACGAGCAGTACTTC
CDR3aa: CASSPRYSYEQYF
j_gene: TRBJ2-7
v_gene: TRBV27
abundance: NA
d_gene: NA

CDR3nt: TGCGCCAGCCGCCTGCTAGGGGAGTACGGGGAGCTGTTTTTT
CDR3aa: CASRLLGEYGELFF
j_gene: TRBJ2-2
v_gene: TRBV5-1
abundance: NA
d_gene: NA

CDR3nt: TGTGCCTGGAGCGGGAAAACAGGCAACGGGACACCCCTCCACTTT
CDR3aa: CAWSGKTGNGTPLHF
j_gene: TRBJ1-6
v_gene: TRBV30
abundance: NA
d_gene: NA

CDR3nt: TGTGCCTGGAGTGGAAGGGTCGCCTATAATTCACCCCTCCACTTT
CDR3aa: CAWSGRVAYNSPLHF
j_gene: TRBJ1-6
v_gene: TRBV30
abundance: NA
d_gene: NA

CDR3nt: TGTGCCAGCAGCCGCTCCTATAATTCACCCCTCCACTTT
CDR3aa: CASSRSYNSPLHF
j_gene: TRBJ1-6
v_gene: TRBV6-5
abundance: once
d_gene: NA

CDR3nt: TGCGCCAGCAGTGAGGGCGGTAATACTAATGAAAAACTGTTTTTT
CDR3aa: CASSEGGNTNEKLFF
j_gene: TRBJ1-4
v_gene: TRBV10-1
abundance: NA
d_gene: NA

CDR3nt: TGTGCCTGGAGTGTAAGGGGGTTGCAGTACTTC
CDR3aa: CAWSVRGLQYF
j_gene: TRBJ2-7
v_gene: TRBV30
abundance: NA
d_gene: NA

CDR3nt: TGTGCCAGCAGTGAAGGAAGGTGGGGACAGGTTGAAAAACTGTTTTTT
CDR3aa: CASSEGRWGQVEKLFF
j_gene: TRBJ1-4
v_gene: TRBV6-1
abundance: once
d_gene: TRBD1

CDR3nt: TGTGCCAGCAGTACCTGGGTACCCGGGGCTTTCTTT
CDR3aa: CASSTWVPGAFF
j_gene: TRBJ1-1
v_gene: TRBV5-5
abundance: NA
d_gene: NA

CDR3nt: TGTGCCAGCAAAAGTACCGGGACACCAGCGAACACTGAAGCTTTCTTT
CDR3aa: CASKSTGTPANTEAFF
j_gene: TRBJ1-1
v_gene: TRBV11-1
abundance: once
d_gene: NA

CDR3nt: TGTGCCAGCAGTGAAGCCCGACGGACAAGGGGTGAAAAACTGTTTTTT
CDR3aa: CASSEARRTRGEKLFF
j_gene: TRBJ1-4
v_gene: TRBV25-1
abundance: NA
d_gene: NA

CDR3nt: TGTGCCAGCTCAACAGACAGGTCGGAGCCCCAGCATTTT
CDR3aa: CASSTDRSEPQHF
j_gene: TRBJ1-5
v_gene: TRBV18
abundance: NA
d_gene: NA